Listed here is a single TCR beta chain. Its antigen is as yet unknown. Whole-study results and caveats: Whole repertoires were not studied in the larger cohort, only one V-J beta rearrangement. The TCR gene usage of tumor memory CD4+ T cells clustered together with blood and lymph node memory CD4+ cells and with lymph node naive CD4+ cells.

Constant-region reverse primers amplified full-length variable regions, followed by semi-nested Nested Universal Primer A PCR. TCRdb passed the 5' RACE reads through MiXCR, listing each CDR3 protein once. The table includes approximately 50,000 distinct CDR3 sequences, 26% detected once. V shed 7 bases and J shed 3 bases, with 7 bases lying between them. CDR3 size: 11 residues. The germline V gene has CDR1 SGHRS and CDR2 YFSETQ. The sorted Tregs were CD4+CD25+CD127-/low cells. This receptor was taken from a female donor with breast cancer. The sample consisted of tumor-infiltrating Tregs sorted from the breast tumor. The chain is built from TRBV5-1 and TRBJ2-5; D remains unclear. The CDR3 loop reads CASGEEETQYF. The CDR3 DNA is TGCGCCAGCGGAGAAGAAGAGACCCAGTACTTC.